One and the same sample provided the 23 T cell receptor beta chains below, sequenced in a study of cytomegalovirus exposure and HLA in healthy donors. 13 Jbeta primers and 60 Vbeta primers were used for the PCR. Sequencing used immunoSEQ multiplex PCR; TCRdb keeps in-frame clones, though not all of them. The table includes about 140,000 clones, 73% detected once. What was sequenced was PBMCs. These receptors all come from a woman aged 35 to 49 in good health and CMV-seronegative.

The gene calls are TRBV27 and TRBJ2-5; perhaps TRBD1 as D (5 bases). Trimming stripped 4 bases from V and 4 bases from J, with 10 bases between. The CDR3 runs 13 residues. In germline, CDR1 is MNHEY, CDR2 SMNVEV (reference sequence). The CDR3 loop reads CASSSRVGETQYF. In DNA, the CDR3 is TGTGCCAGCAGTTCCAGGGTAGGAGAGACCCAGTACTTC.

This chain connects TRBV5-4 to TRBJ2-5; 7 bases fit TRBD2. Trimming cost V 4 bases and J 4 bases; bases outside gene matches: 10. Germline lookup yields CDR1 SGHNT and CDR2 YYREEE (reference sequence). The CDR3 totals 15 residues. The chain's CDR3 is CASSPVGGGSETQYF. The DNA for the CDR3 is TGTGCCAGCAGCCCCGTGGGGGGGGGATCAGAGACCCAGTACTTC.

The rearrangement joins TRBV6-1 to TRBJ1-1; D not resolved. CDR1 MNHNS and CDR2 SASEGT come from the germline V gene. The CDR3 covers 14 residues. V was shortened by 6 bases and J by 1 base, with 12 bases between the two germline ends. CDR3 sequence reads: CASSREVPNTEAFF. CDR3 DNA: TGTGCCAGCAGCCGCGAGGTTCCGAACACTGAAGCTTTCTTT.

The chain joins TRBV7-9 to TRBJ1-1; maybe TRBD1 (6 bases). The germline gives CDR1 SEHNR, CDR2 FQNEAQ (reference sequence). The CDR3 consists of 17 residues. Trimming cost V 2 bases and J 1 base, with 17 bases left between them. The CDR3: CASSLSKFGQPNTEAFF. CDR3 coding DNA: TGTGCCAGCAGCTTATCAAAATTCGGACAGCCGAACACTGAAGCTTTCTTT. The full variable domain, with the rest looked up from reference TRBV7-9 and TRBJ1-1, is DTGVSQNPRHKITKRGQNVTFRCDPISEHNRLYWYRQTLGQGPEFLTYFQNEAQLEKSRLLSDRFSAERPKGSFSTLEIQRTEQGDSAMYLCASSLSKFGQPNTEAFFGQGTRLTVV.

This clone was detected only once. This chain uses TRBV7-2 with TRBJ2-5, with a possible D match to TRBD2 (5 bases). The CDR3 runs to 13 residues. The germline V gene has CDR1 SGHTA and CDR2 FQGNSA. Trimming took off 5 bases at V and 4 bases at J, with 11 bases between the two ends. The CDR3 sequence: CASSVRTAETQYF. CDR3 nucleotide sequence: TGTGCCAGCAGCGTTAGGACTGCAGAGACCCAGTACTTC.

V is TRBV7-2 and J is TRBJ2-3; D uncertain. CDR1 is SGHTA, CDR2 FQGNSA, per germline. CDR3 length: 15 amino acids. Between the trimmed V and J ends, which lost 1 base and 2 bases, there was a span of 10 bases. CDR3: CASSLVSLSTDTQYF. The CDR3 DNA sequence: TGTGCCAGCAGCTTAGTTTCCCTATCCACAGATACGCAGTATTTT. Looking up the rest from reference TRBV7-2 and TRBJ2-3 gives the full variable domain: GAGVSQSPSNKVTEKGKDVELRCDPISGHTALYWYRQSLGQGLEFLIYFQGNSAPDKSGLPSDRFSAERTGGSVSTLTIQRTQQEDSAVYLCASSLVSLSTDTQYFGPGTRLTVL.

This clone was seen a handful of times. The chain combines TRBV27 with TRBJ1-4, with TRBD1 matching 8 bases. The V and J ends lost 5 bases and 4 bases, in that order; junction bases with no gene match: 6. CDR1 and CDR2 (germline): MNHEY, SMNVEV (reference sequence). This CDR3 spans 15 amino acids. CDR3 in amino acids: CASSITGGVNEKLFF. CDR3 coding DNA: TGTGCCAGCAGTATAACAGGGGGGGTTAATGAAAAACTGTTTTTT.

J is TRBJ2-7 and V is TRBV18; possibly TRBD1 for D (6 bases). Trimming shortened V by 2 bases and J by 4 bases, and 9 bases separated the two germline ends. This CDR3 is built from 13 residues. The germline gives CDR1 KGHSH, CDR2 LQKENI. The CDR3 DNA is TGTGCCAGCTCACCAGGCAGGGGTTACGAGCAGTACGTC. Amino acid sequence: CASSPGRGYEQYV.

This clone has a handful of counts. The chain joins TRBV6-1 to TRBJ1-6; D gene unclear. CDR3 length equals 14 residues. Looked up from germline, CDR1 is MNHNS and CDR2 is SASEGT. The V end lost 5 bases, the J end lost 6 bases, and 11 bases lay between the germline ends. The CDR3 DNA reads TGTGCCAGCAGTAACAGTCTAATTAATTCACCCCTCCACTTT. This sequence encodes CASSNSLINSPLHF.

The J gene is TRBJ1-2, the V gene TRBV5-6, with D unresolved. Germline V gene lookup returns CDR1 SGHDT and CDR2 YYEEEE. The ends were cut back, 4 bases at V and 8 bases at J, with 15 bases in the middle. The CDR3 spans 13 residues. The CDR3 region is CASSLDGRRGYTF. The CDR3 coding sequence is TGTGCCAGCAGCCTGGACGGGAGAAGGGGCTACACCTTC. Full variable domain (missing parts from reference TRBV5-6 and TRBJ1-2): DAGVTQSPTHLIKTRGQQVTLRCSPKSGHDTVSWYQQALGQGPQFIFQYYEEEERQRGNFPDRFSGHQFPNYSSELNVNALLLGDSALYLCASSLDGRRGYTFGSGTRLTVV.

The chain recombines TRBV2 with TRBJ2-2, with 7 bases fitting TRBD1. The V gene's germline CDR1 is SNHLY and CDR2 FYNNEI. With 1 base clipped from V and 3 bases from J, the junction kept 2 bases outside the gene matches. The CDR3 loop spans 15 amino acids. CDR3 loop: CASSEGRGYTGELFF. CDR3 DNA sequence: TGTGCCAGCAGTGAAGGCAGGGGGTACACCGGGGAGCTGTTTTTT.

The chain employs TRBV7-8 and TRBJ1-2, with TRBD1 matching over 7 bases. V lost 5 bases to trimming and J lost 7 bases; unmatched junction nucleotides: 7. CDR1 is SGHVS, CDR2 FQNEAQ, per germline. The CDR3 contains 13 residues. CDR3: CASSRGGLGGYTF. The CDR3 DNA sequence: TGTGCCAGCAGCCGAGGGGGCCTAGGTGGCTACACCTTC.

The chain links TRBV4-2 to TRBJ1-2; weak D call: TRBD1 (5 bases). This CDR3 region has 13 residues. Trimming cost V 1 base and J 11 bases, with 14 bases left between them. Germline values: CDR1 LGHNA, CDR2 YNFKEQ. CDR3 region: CASSQGRGLVYTF. As DNA, the CDR3 is TGTGCCAGCAGCCAAGGGCGGGGGTTAGTTTACACCTTC.

CDR3 sequence (DNA): TGTGCCAGCAGTTCTCCATCTGACAGGGTGGACGGCTACACCTTC. This codes for CASSSPSDRVDGYTF. This sequence joins TRBV27 and TRBJ1-2; the match to TRBD1 covers 7 bases. V shed 4 bases and J 8 bases; nucleotides not matched to a gene: 13. This CDR3 is 15 amino acids long. Germline V gene data show CDR1 as MNHEY and CDR2 as SMNVEV (reference sequence).

V gene TRBV10-1 combines with J gene TRBJ2-7; no firm D call. The ends were cut back, 9 bases at V and 3 bases at J, with 9 bases in the middle. The length of the CDR3 is 11 residues. CDR1 WNHNN and CDR2 SYGVQD come from the germline V gene (reference sequence). The CDR3 DNA is TGCGCCAGTCTGCTCAACTACGAGCAGTACGTC. Translation gives CASLLNYEQYV.

This sequence joins TRBV19 and TRBJ1-2; 8 positions match TRBD1. V was pared by 7 bases and J by 7 bases, with 8 bases of the junction left unmatched. This CDR3 has 13 residues. From germline, CDR1 is LNHDA and CDR2 SQIVND (reference sequence). The CDR3 DNA sequence: TGTGCCAGTACTCCAGGGGGCTTAAGTGGCTACACCTTC. Translated: CASTPGGLSGYTF.

The chain employs TRBV10-3 and TRBJ2-5; D perhaps matches TRBD1 (6 bases). The CDR3 loop spans 14 amino acids. CDR1 is ENHRY and CDR2 is SYGVKD in the germline V gene. V was cut by 6 bases and J by 5 bases, with 16 bases left in between. The CDR3 loop reads CAISVQGWRETQYF. The CDR3 DNA reads as TGTGCCATCAGCGTACAGGGTTGGAGGGAGACCCAGTACTTC.

The CDR3 loop reads CASSPTGSRAYEQYV. CDR3 bases: TGTGCCAGCAGTCCTACAGGGTCGCGTGCCTACGAGCAGTACGTC. The V call is TRBV28, the J call TRBJ2-7; D is perhaps TRBD1 (6 bases). Deletions cut 5 bases from V and 2 bases from J, with 16 bases between. Per the germline V gene, CDR1 is MDHEN and CDR2 is SYDVKM. The CDR3 contains 15 residues.

This sequence joins TRBV23-1 and TRBJ1-2; no firm D call. TRBV23-1 belongs to the ORF category, with a function that is uncertain. V gave up 2 bases and J gave up 2 bases, with 12 bases separating them. The CDR3 consists of 15 residues. The CDR3 loop is CASSQTLGLNYGYTF. Here the CDR3 DNA reads TGCGCCAGCAGTCAAACCCTCGGGTTGAACTATGGCTACACCTTC.

The chain links TRBV5-6 to TRBJ2-7; a weak D match, TRBD2 (5 bases). The CDR3 contains 14 residues. Germline V lookup: CDR1 SGHDT, CDR2 YYEEEE. Trimming shortened V by 2 bases and J by 5 bases, and 14 bases separated the two germline ends. For the CDR3, the DNA is TGTGCCAGCAGCTTATTTAGGGCGGGCCACGAGCAGTACGTC. Translated: CASSLFRAGHEQYV.

This clone was observed a handful of times. J is TRBJ2-5 and V is TRBV5-1; maybe TRBD1 (5 bases). Germline CDR1 reads SGHRS; CDR2 reads YFSETQ. V lost 1 base to trimming and J lost 5 bases, with 15 bases between them. The CDR3 consists of 15 residues. The CDR3 loop is CASSLRPGSRETQYF. CDR3 DNA: TGCGCCAGCAGCTTGCGGCCAGGGTCACGGGAGACCCAGTACTTC.

The gene calls are TRBV2 and TRBJ1-2; perhaps TRBD1 as D (6 bases). The CDR3 totals 16 residues. The ends were cut back, 10 bases at V and 2 bases at J, with 23 bases in the middle. Germline V lookup: CDR1 SNHLY, CDR2 FYNNEI. The CDR3 nucleotides read TGTGCCATCTTACCAGGACAGAGACTTTTAAACTATGGCTACACCTTC. This codes for CAILPGQRLLNYGYTF.

This clone showed up just once. The chain links TRBV6-5 to TRBJ2-5; D gene uncertain. The germline V gene has CDR1 MNHEY and CDR2 SVGAGI. CDR3 length: 13 amino acids. Trimming stripped 8 bases from V and 1 base from J, with 11 bases between. CDR3 DNA: TGTGCCAGCTGTCCGCCCAGCCAAGAGACCCAGTACTTC. This encodes CASCPPSQETQYF.